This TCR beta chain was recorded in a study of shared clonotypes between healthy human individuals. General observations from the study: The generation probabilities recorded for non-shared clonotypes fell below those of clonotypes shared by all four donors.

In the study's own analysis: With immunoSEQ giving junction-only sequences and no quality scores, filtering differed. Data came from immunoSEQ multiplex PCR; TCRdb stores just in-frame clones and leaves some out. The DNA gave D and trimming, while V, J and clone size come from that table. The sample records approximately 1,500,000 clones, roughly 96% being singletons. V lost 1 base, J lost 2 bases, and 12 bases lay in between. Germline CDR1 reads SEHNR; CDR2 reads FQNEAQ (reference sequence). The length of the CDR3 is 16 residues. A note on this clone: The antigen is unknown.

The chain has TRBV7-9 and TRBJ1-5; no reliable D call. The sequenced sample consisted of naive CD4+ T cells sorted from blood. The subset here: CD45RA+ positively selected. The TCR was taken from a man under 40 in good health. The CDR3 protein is CASSLGVREGNQPQHF. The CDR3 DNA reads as TGTGCCAGCAGCTTAGGAGTTAGGGAGGGCAATCAGCCCCAGCATTTT.